These 4 T cell receptor beta chains came from one sample sequenced in a study of graft-versus-host responses after intestinal transplantation. Some clones are missing from TCRdb's copy, which holds only in-frame ones; the method was immunoSEQ multiplex PCR. The repertoire holds roughly 36,000 clones, with roughly four fifths as singletons. The source material was PBMCs, sampled more than 950 days after transplant. The receptors stem from a human patient who received an intestinal transplant, so some T cells may come from the graft donor.

This chain uses TRBV10-3 with TRBJ2-2; the D gene is possibly TRBD1 (5 bases). CDR3 size: 15 residues. V lost 5 bases, J lost 1 base, and 11 bases lay in between. The germline gives CDR1 ENHRY, CDR2 SYGVKD. The CDR3 nucleotides are TGTGCCATCAGTTCAGGGTGGGGGAACACCGGGGAGCTGTTTTTT. Translated: CAISSGWGNTGELFF.

The rearrangement uses TRBV7-9 and TRBJ2-3; D is uncertain. The V end lost 5 bases, the J end lost 2 bases, and 11 bases lay between the germline ends. The germline gives CDR1 SEHNR, CDR2 FQNEAQ (reference sequence). The CDR3 consists of 14 residues. The CDR3, as DNA: TGTGCCAGCAGCCAGAGTCACTACACAGATACGCAGTATTTT. This encodes CASSQSHYTDTQYF.

The CDR3 is CASSSSIIAGEGTYNEQFF. The DNA for the CDR3 is TGTGCCAGCAGTTCGTCAATAATAGCGGGAGAGGGGACCTACAATGAGCAGTTCTTC. This chain connects TRBV27 to TRBJ2-1; 9 nucleotides align to TRBD2. V lost 4 bases to trimming and J lost 2 bases; unmatched junction nucleotides: 15. The CDR3 has 19 amino acids. The germline gives CDR1 MNHEY, CDR2 SMNVEV (reference sequence).

The chain recombines TRBV28 with TRBJ2-5; 10 bases match TRBD1. The germline V gene has CDR1 MDHEN and CDR2 SYDVKM. V was pared by 6 bases and J by 5 bases, with 9 bases of the junction left unmatched. CDR3 size: 15 residues. The CDR3 loop reads CASREGQGFWETQYF. CDR3 DNA: TGTGCCAGCAGAGAGGGACAGGGGTTTTGGGAGACCCAGTACTTC.